This TCR beta chain stems from a study of HIV-infected children after antiretroviral therapy interruption. The wider study: For the interruption arm, samples span week 0 through about 3 years after study end. Weeks 0, 48 and 150 were sampled under continuous treatment. Study outcomes and limitations: Naive CD4+ CDR3 sharing between time points fell after interruption began. Naive CD4+ Gini coefficient rose by interruption end, suggesting clonal expansion.

Treatment denoted: PENTA 11 planned treatment interruption arm or continuous ART arm. Many counts were recorded for this clonotype. The target antigen is unknown. A junction boundary mismatches the germline segment, possibly from a read error. RNA-based 3' RACE libraries used unique molecular identifiers. TCRdb reanalysed the 3' RACE reads using MiXCR and keeps one entry per CDR3 protein. The table shows approximately 89,000 distinct CDR3 sequences, with 6.9% occurring only once. The TCR comes from a pool of human donors with HIV. The specimen comprised CD45RA+ CD4+ T cells from PBMCs, pooled from several time points, sampled from a donor given antiretroviral therapy, either interrupted or continuous. The subset here: naive CD4+ CD45RA+ CD45RO- T cells.

CDR3 sequence reads: CGARDPDWGYEQYF. In DNA, the CDR3 is TGTGGTGCTAGGGACCCGGACTGGGGGTATGAACAGTACTTC. The V call is TRBV29-1, the J call TRBJ2-7; tentatively, D is TRBD1 or TRBD2 (5 bases each). Germline V lookup: CDR1 SQVTM, CDR2 ANQGSEA. The CDR3 has 14 residues.